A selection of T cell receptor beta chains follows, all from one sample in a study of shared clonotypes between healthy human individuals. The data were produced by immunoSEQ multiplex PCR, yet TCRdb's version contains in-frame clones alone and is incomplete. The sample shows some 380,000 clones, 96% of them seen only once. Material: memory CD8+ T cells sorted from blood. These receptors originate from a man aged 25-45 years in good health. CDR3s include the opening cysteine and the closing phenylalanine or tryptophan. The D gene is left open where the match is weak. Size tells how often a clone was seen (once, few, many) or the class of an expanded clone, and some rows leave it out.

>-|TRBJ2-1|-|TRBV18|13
CASSISADNEQFF
TGTGCCAGCTCAATTAGCGCGGACAATGAGCAGTTCTTC
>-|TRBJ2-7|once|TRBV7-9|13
CASSLDVIYEQYF
TGTGCCAGCAGCCTGGACGTAATCTACGAGCAGTACTTC
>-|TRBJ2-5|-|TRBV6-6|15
CASRLPTGPQETQYF
TGTGCCAGCAGACTCCCGACAGGTCCACAAGAGACCCAGTACTTC
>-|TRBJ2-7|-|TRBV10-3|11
CAIRGLYEQYF
TGTGCCATCAGGGGCCTCTACGAGCAGTACTTC
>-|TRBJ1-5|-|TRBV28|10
CAVGEQPQHF
TGTGCCGTTGGGGAGCAGCCCCAGCATTTT
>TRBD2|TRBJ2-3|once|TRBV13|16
CASSSTSGRYTDTQYF
TGTGCCAGCAGCTCCACTAGCGGGAGGTACACAGATACGCAGTATTTT
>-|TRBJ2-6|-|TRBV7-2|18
CASSYPITRDSGANVLTF
TGTGCCAGCAGCTACCCAATTACAAGGGATTCTGGGGCCAACGTCCTGACTTTC
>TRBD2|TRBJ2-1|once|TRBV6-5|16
CASSYSGTSRHNEQFF
TGTGCCAGCAGTTACAGTGGGACTAGCAGACACAATGAGCAGTTCTTC
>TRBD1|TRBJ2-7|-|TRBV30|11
CAWRTGYEQYF
TGTGCCTGGAGGACAGGGTACGAGCAGTACTTC
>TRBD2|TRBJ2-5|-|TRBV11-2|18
CASSLASTSGRRGETQYF
TGTGCCAGCAGCTTAGCAAGTACCAGCGGGAGGAGAGGTGAGACCCAGTACTTC
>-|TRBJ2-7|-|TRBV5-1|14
CASSLVTGSYEQYF
TGCGCCAGCAGCTTGGTCACAGGGAGCTACGAGCAGTACTTC
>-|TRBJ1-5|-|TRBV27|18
CASKLGGIGVGSNQPQHF
TGTGCCAGCAAGTTGGGCGGCATAGGGGTCGGTAGCAATCAGCCCCAGCATTTT
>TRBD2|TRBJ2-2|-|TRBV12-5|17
CASGFFLAGPNTGELFF
TGTGCTAGTGGTTTCTTCCTAGCGGGACCGAACACCGGGGAGCTGTTTTTT
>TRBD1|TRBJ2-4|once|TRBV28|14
CASIKQGAKNIQYF
TGTGCCAGCATCAAACAGGGGGCCAAAAACATTCAGTACTTC
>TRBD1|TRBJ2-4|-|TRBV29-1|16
CSVEEPRTGAKNIQYF
TGCAGCGTTGAAGAGCCGAGGACAGGGGCCAAAAACATTCAGTACTTC
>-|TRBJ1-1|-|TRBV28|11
CASKWRAEAFF
TGTGCCAGCAAATGGAGGGCTGAAGCTTTCTTT
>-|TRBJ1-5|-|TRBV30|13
CAWAFDSNQPQHF
TGTGCCTGGGCTTTTGATAGCAATCAGCCCCAGCATTTT
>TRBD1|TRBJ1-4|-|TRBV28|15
CASSQIGTANEKLFF
TGTGCCAGCAGTCAAATCGGGACAGCTAATGAAAAACTGTTTTTT
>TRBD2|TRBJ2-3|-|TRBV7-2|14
CATRASGSTDTQYF
TGTGCCACCAGGGCAAGCGGGAGTACTGATACGCAGTATTTT
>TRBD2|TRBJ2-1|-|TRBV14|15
CASSQWLAGYNEQFF
TGTGCCAGCAGCCAATGGCTAGCGGGGTACAATGAGCAGTTCTTC
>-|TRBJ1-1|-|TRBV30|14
CAWHRGFMNTEAFF
TGTGCCTGGCATCGGGGGTTCATGAACACTGAAGCTTTCTTT
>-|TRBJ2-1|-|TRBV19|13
CASSISQGNEQFF
TGTGCCAGTAGTATCAGCCAGGGCAATGAGCAGTTCTTC
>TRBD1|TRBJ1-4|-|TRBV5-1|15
CASSEGQGANEKLFF
TGCGCCAGCAGCGAAGGACAGGGAGCTAATGAAAAACTGTTTTTT
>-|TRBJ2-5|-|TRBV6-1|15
CASSDSHIDWETQYF
TGTGCCAGCAGTGACTCGCACATTGACTGGGAGACCCAGTACTTC
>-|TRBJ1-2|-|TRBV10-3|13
CAISADKVYGYTF
TGTGCCATCTCGGCAGATAAAGTTTATGGCTACACCTTC
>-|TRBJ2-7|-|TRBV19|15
CASSMVSGSSYEQYF
TGTGCCAGTAGTATGGTAAGCGGAAGCTCCTACGAGCAGTACTTC
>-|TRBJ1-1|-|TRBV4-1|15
CASSQARGENTEAFF
TGCGCCAGCAGCCAAGCCCGGGGGGAAAACACTGAAGCTTTCTTT
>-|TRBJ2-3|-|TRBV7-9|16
CASSLMDLSSTDTQYF
TGTGCCAGCAGCTTAATGGACTTGTCTAGCACAGATACGCAGTATTTT
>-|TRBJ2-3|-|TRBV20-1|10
CSAFRDRQYF
TGCAGTGCTTTCCGGGACCGACAGTATTTT
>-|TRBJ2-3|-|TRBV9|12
CASSVALDTQYF
TGTGCCAGCAGCGTAGCTCTGGATACGCAGTATTTT
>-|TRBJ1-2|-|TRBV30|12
CAWMGRFYGYTF
TGTGCCTGGATGGGCCGATTCTATGGCTACACCTTC
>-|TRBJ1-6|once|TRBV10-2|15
CASSEWAGVGSPLHF
TGCGCCAGCAGTGAGTGGGCAGGGGTCGGTTCACCCCTCCACTTT
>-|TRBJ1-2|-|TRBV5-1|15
CASPLRALGEYGYTF
TGCGCCAGTCCACTCCGGGCCCTAGGGGAGTATGGCTACACCTTC
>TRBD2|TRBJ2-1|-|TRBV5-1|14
CASSGGLAYNEQFF
TGCGCCAGCAGCGGGGGACTAGCGTACAATGAGCAGTTCTTC
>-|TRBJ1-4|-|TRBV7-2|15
CASSLGRESYEKLFF
TGTGCCAGCAGCTTAGGCAGGGAGTCTTATGAAAAACTGTTTTTT
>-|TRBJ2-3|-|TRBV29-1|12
CSVVTPTDTQYF
TGCAGCGTTGTGACCCCCACAGATACGCAGTATTTT
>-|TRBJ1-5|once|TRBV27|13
CARPRTPDQPQHF
TGTGCCAGACCGCGGACACCCGATCAGCCCCAGCATTTT
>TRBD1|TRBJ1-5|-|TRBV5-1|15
CASSPWTGGNQPQHF
TGCGCCAGCAGCCCATGGACAGGGGGCAATCAGCCCCAGCATTTT
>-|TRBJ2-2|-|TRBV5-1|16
CASSIVGHTNTGELFF
TGCGCCAGCAGCATTGTGGGACACACGAACACCGGGGAGCTGTTTTTT
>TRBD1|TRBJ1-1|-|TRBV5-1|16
CASSPRTGNLNTEAFF
TGCGCCAGCAGCCCCCGGACAGGAAACTTGAACACTGAAGCTTTCTTT
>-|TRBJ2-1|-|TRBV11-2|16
CASTEVRNSPYNEQFF
TGTGCCAGCACCGAAGTGAGGAATAGCCCGTACAATGAGCAGTTCTTC
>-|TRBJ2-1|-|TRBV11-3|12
CASSSGLPQQFF
TGTGCCAGCAGCTCAGGACTACCCCAGCAGTTCTTC
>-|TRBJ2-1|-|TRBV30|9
CAPREEQFF
TGTGCCCCCCGGGAGGAGCAGTTCTTC
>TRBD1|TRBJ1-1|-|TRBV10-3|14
CAISGTGVNTEAFF
TGTGCCATCAGTGGGACAGGGGTGAACACTGAAGCTTTCTTT
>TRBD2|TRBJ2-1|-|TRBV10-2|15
CASTRREKTYNEQFF
TGCGCCAGCACGCGGCGGGAGAAGACCTACAATGAGCAGTTCTTC
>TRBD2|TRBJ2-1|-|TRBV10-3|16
CAISESLAGRPHEQFF
TGTGCCATCAGTGAGTCCCTAGCGGGAAGACCACATGAGCAGTTCTTC
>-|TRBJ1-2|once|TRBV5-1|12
CASGTANYGYTF
TGCGCCAGCGGGACTGCTAACTATGGCTACACCTTC
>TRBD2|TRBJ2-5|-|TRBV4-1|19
CASSQGRRLAGFGQETQYF
TGCGCCAGCAGCCAAGGGCGACGACTAGCGGGATTCGGGCAAGAGACCCAGTACTTC
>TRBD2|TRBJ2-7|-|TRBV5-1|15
CASSFDAGGAHEQYF
TGCGCCAGCAGCTTTGACGCGGGAGGAGCCCACGAGCAGTACTTC
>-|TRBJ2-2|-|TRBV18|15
CASSLLTGVHGELFF
TGTGCCAGCTCACTTCTAACGGGAGTACACGGGGAGCTGTTTTTT
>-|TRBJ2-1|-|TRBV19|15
CASTGTASSYNEQFF
TGTGCCAGTACCGGGACCGCTAGCTCCTACAATGAGCAGTTCTTC
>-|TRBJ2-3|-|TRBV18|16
CASSPQGPGAADTQYF
TGTGCCAGCTCACCACAAGGCCCAGGGGCAGCAGATACGCAGTATTTT
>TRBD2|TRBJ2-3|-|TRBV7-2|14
CASSFSGGADTQYF
TGTGCCAGCAGCTTCAGCGGGGGTGCAGATACGCAGTATTTT
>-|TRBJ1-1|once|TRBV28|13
CASSFQGNTEAFF
TGTGCCAGCAGTTTTCAGGGTAACACTGAAGCTTTCTTT
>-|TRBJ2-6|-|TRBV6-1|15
CASSERTAGANVLTF
TGTGCCAGCAGTGAACGGACAGCTGGGGCCAACGTCCTGACTTTC